The rows below give T cell receptor beta chains drawn from one sample of a study of molecular identifiers for immune sequencing clone quantification. TCRdb reanalysed the PCR reads using MiXCR and keeps one entry per CDR3 protein. This sample has about half a million distinct CDR3 sequences, with around 23% found just once. Source material: naive CD8+ T cells from blood, with Jurkat cell RNA spiked in. Every receptor here comes from a human donor in good health. Some libraries in this study had Jurkat cell RNA spiked in. Both conserved end residues are part of each CDR3.

TRBJ1-3,TRBV25-1,CASSDWIGNSGNTIYF
TRBJ2-7,TRBV23-1,CASSQIERGPTRGSYEQYF
TRBJ2-7,TRBV29-1,CSVAEAGASYEQYF
TRBJ1-6,TRBV7-9,CASSWTGGSYNSPLHF
TRBJ1-1,TRBV27,CASSLEVNTEAFF
TRBJ2-7,TRBV4-1,CASSQVGVGTIYEQYF
TRBJ1-1,TRBV6-2/TRBV6-3,CASSYFDSWAEAFF
TRBJ2-6,TRBV14,CASSQDNPRRGANVLTF
TRBJ2-1,TRBV4-3,CASSPTVFSEQFF
TRBJ2-7,TRBV5-1,CASSLYRDRGGYEQYF
TRBJ1-1,TRBV12-3/TRBV12-4,CASSSGRRIEAFF
TRBJ2-2,TRBV4-3,CASSRGDDTGELFF
TRBJ1-1,TRBV12-5,CASAAGFEAFF
TRBJ2-1,TRBV5-1,CASSLDGYNEQFF
TRBJ1-2,TRBV28,CASSVPQAF
TRBJ1-1,TRBV2,CASIPWAGMNTEAFF
TRBJ2-2,TRBV27,CASSLWEGGTTGELFF
TRBJ1-4,TRBV4-3,CASSSGTEKLFF
TRBJ2-3,TRBV6-1,CASSERRWLSTDTQYF
TRBJ2-6,TRBV19,CASRPTNSGANVLTF
TRBJ2-1,TRBV29-1,CSGDEQFF
TRBJ2-7,TRBV20-1,CSATKPGSSYEQYF
TRBJ2-7,TRBV20-1,CSARITWESYEQYF
TRBJ2-7,TRBV13,CASSFGDAYEQYF
TRBJ1-5,TRBV7-8,CASSLEETGSNQPQHF
TRBJ2-7,TRBV10-2,CASSELQLFWEQYF
TRBJ2-5,TRBV6-5,CASSNGIETQYF
TRBJ2-6,TRBV27,CASSFLTGASGANVLTF
TRBJ2-3,TRBV7-6,CAGSPRKTDTQYF
TRBJ1-2,TRBV12-3/TRBV12-4,CASSLTVDGYTF
TRBJ2-7,TRBV6-5,CASSYGTSPRSSYEQYF
TRBJ2-7,TRBV28,CASSFRGPRSYEQYF
TRBJ2-5,TRBV4-3,CASSQEWQGRETQYF
TRBJ1-4,TRBV28,CASSMRGLREKLFF
TRBJ2-7,TRBV4-3,CASSQDRSSFYEQYF
TRBJ2-7,TRBV6-5,CASRPHPYEQYF
TRBJ1-3,TRBV6-5,CASRHQSSGNTIYF